A selection of T cell receptor beta chains follows, all from one sample in a study of metastatic and nonmetastatic thyroid tumors. TCRdb reprocessed the PCR reads using MiXCR. The data show roughly 57,000 clones, approximately 20% seen once. The specimen was blood. Receptors originate from a female donor with papillary thyroid cancer or a benign thyroid nodule (not recorded which). Some clones in this sample may be carry-over from other donors' samples. CDR3s include the opening cysteine and the closing phenylalanine or tryptophan. D genes are given only for firm matches. A clone size is listed for some rows: how often the clone was seen (once, few, many), or a class if it is expanded.

v_call,clone_size,j_call,d_call,cdr3_aa,cdr3_nt
TRBV6-1,many,TRBJ1-6,TRBD1,CASRGTGFSPLHF,TGTGCCAGCAGGGGGACAGGGTTTTCACCCCTCCACTTT
TRBV20-1,many,TRBJ2-3,TRBD2,CSASDPSGRVGDTQYF,TGCAGTGCTAGTGATCCTAGCGGGAGGGTTGGAGATACGCAGTATTTT
TRBV12-5,many,TRBJ2-4,TRBD2,CASGPGTSGNGAKNIQYF,TGTGCTAGTGGCCCCGGGACTAGCGGAAACGGGGCCAAAAACATTCAGTACTTC
TRBV14,NA,TRBJ2-3,NA,CASTNPASDRGWYTQYF,TGTGCCAGCACCAACCCGGCTAGCGACCGAGGGTGGTATACGCAGTACTTT
TRBV20-1,many,TRBJ2-4,TRBD2,CSAWGGLAKNIQYF,TGCAGTGCCTGGGGGGGATTAGCCAAAAACATTCAGTACTTC
TRBV20-1,many,TRBJ1-6,NA,CSARIWDANNSPLHF,TGCAGTGCTAGAATTTGGGACGCCAATAATTCACCCCTCCACTTT
TRBV7-3,NA,TRBJ1-2,NA,CASSLTGGHEPDGYTF,TGTGCCAGCAGCTTAACGGGGGGACATGAGCCCGATGGCTACACCTTC
TRBV19,many,TRBJ2-7,TRBD1,CASSLQGAPYEQYF,TGTGCCAGTAGCCTCCAGGGGGCGCCCTACGAGCAGTACTTC
TRBV6-2/TRBV6-3,many,TRBJ2-7,NA,CATRDSSYEQYF,TGTGCCACCCGGGACTCCTCCTACGAGCAGTACTTC
TRBV20-1,many,TRBJ2-2,NA,CSASITGVTGELFF,TGCAGTGCTAGTATAACGGGAGTCACCGGGGAGCTGTTTTTT
TRBV6-6,many,TRBJ1-1,NA,CASSYSSSGPEAFF,TGTGCCAGCAGTTACTCCTCCAGCGGGCCTGAAGCTTTCTTT
TRBV5-1,many,TRBJ2-7,TRBD2,CASSSGLAGAWYEQYF,TGCGCCAGCAGCTCGGGACTAGCGGGAGCTTGGTACGAGCAGTACTTC
TRBV7-9,many,TRBJ1-5,TRBD1,CASSIGQGNQPQHF,TGTGCCAGCAGCATCGGACAGGGCAATCAGCCCCAGCATTTT
TRBV4-1,many,TRBJ1-4,NA,CASSQDPPGGYNEKLFF,TGCGCCAGCAGCCAAGATCCCCCAGGAGGGTATAATGAAAAACTGTTTTTT
TRBV11-2,NA,TRBJ2-5,TRBD1,CASSEGQGETQYF,TGTGCCAGCAGTGAGGGACAGGGGGAGACACAGTACTTC
TRBV20-1,many,TRBJ2-2,NA,CSARGGVGTGELFF,TGCAGTGCTAGAGGCGGCGTCGGCACCGGGGAGCTGTTTTTT
TRBV30,many,TRBJ1-4,NA,CAWSVSGDPTEKLFF,TGTGCCTGGAGTGTATCCGGGGACCCAACAGAAAAACTGTTTTTT
TRBV7-6,many,TRBJ2-1,NA,CASSPWDQYQEQFF,TGTGCCAGCAGCCCCTGGGATCAATACCAGGAGCAGTTCTTC
TRBV20-1,many,TRBJ1-5,TRBD1,CSARGDSHNQPQHF,TGCAGTGCTAGAGGGGACAGCCATAATCAGCCCCAGCATTTT
TRBV10-3,NA,TRBJ2-7,NA,CAISVRQPGSGGSSYEQYF,TGTGCCATCAGTGTCCGACAACCAGGCAGTGGGGGAAGCTCCTACGAGCAGTACTTC
TRBV7-8,many,TRBJ1-4,NA,CASSSSREGREKLFF,TGTGCCAGCAGCTCTTCGAGAGAGGGGCGAGAAAAACTGTTTTTT
TRBV6-1,many,TRBJ1-4,NA,CATTPIRVVNEKLFF,TGTGCCACCACCCCGATAAGGGTAGTTAATGAAAAACTGTTTTTT
TRBV5-1,many,TRBJ1-2,TRBD1,CASSSTGGDGYTF,TGCGCCAGCAGCTCGACAGGGGGCGATGGCTACACCTTC
TRBV6-1,NA,TRBJ2-1,NA,CASSVKLEGSQFF,TGTGCCAGCAGCGTTAAGCTGGAAGGGTCACAGTTCTTC
TRBV2,many,TRBJ1-2,NA,CASRPGAVNYGYTF,TGTGCCAGCAGACCGGGGGCAGTCAACTATGGCTACACCTTC
TRBV11-1,NA,TRBJ2-2,TRBD2,CASSLFVRVRGAGELFF,TGTGCCAGCAGCTTATTTGTTCGGGTCCGGGGGGCCGGGGAGCTGTTTTTT
TRBV18,NA,TRBJ2-1,NA,CASSRTGRSFHEQFF,TGTGCCAGCTCACGCACGGGACGTTCCTTCCATGAGCAGTTCTTC
TRBV30,many,TRBJ2-1,TRBD2,CAWSDSGRFEQFF,TGTGCCTGGAGTGATAGCGGGAGGTTTGAGCAGTTCTTC
TRBV28,many,TRBJ1-5,NA,CASGLQHNQPQHF,TGTGCCAGCGGTTTGCAGCACAATCAGCCCCAGCATTTT
TRBV6-2/TRBV6-3,many,TRBJ2-7,TRBD2,CASSYSAGEPYEQYF,TGTGCCAGCAGTTACTCAGCGGGAGAACCTTACGAGCAGTACTTC
TRBV28,NA,TRBJ2-7,NA,CASITTWNPYGQYF,TGTGCCAGCATTACAACATGGAACCCCTACGGGCAGTACTTC
TRBV20-1,NA,TRBJ2-1,NA,CSTILGTNEQFF,TGCAGTACGATCCTCGGGACGAATGAGCAGTTCTTC
TRBV6-5,many,TRBJ1-6,NA,CASSYSTADNSPLHF,TGTGCCAGCAGTTACTCGACCGCGGATAATTCACCCCTCCACTTT
TRBV27,many,TRBJ2-1,TRBD2,CATPPPSSGSSYNEQFF,TGTGCCACTCCGCCACCGTCTAGCGGGAGCTCCTACAATGAGCAGTTCTTC
TRBV9,many,TRBJ2-7,TRBD2,CASSVDSGRVYEQYF,TGTGCCAGCAGCGTAGATAGCGGGAGGGTGTACGAGCAGTACTTC
TRBV6-5,many,TRBJ2-1,NA,CASSYGHEQFF,TGTGCCAGCAGTTACGGGCATGAGCAGTTCTTC
TRBV24-1,many,TRBJ1-1,NA,CATSDPNTEAFF,TGTGCCACCAGTGATCCAAACACTGAAGCTTTCTTT
TRBV9,NA,TRBJ2-3,NA,CASSTEGDAFTDTQYF,TGTGCCAGCAGCACCGAGGGAGACGCCTTCACAGATACGCAGTATTTT
TRBV6-1,NA,TRBJ1-5,NA,CSSRRTPDTYSNQPQHF,TGTTCCAGCAGACGCACGCCAGACACCTATAGCAATCAGCCCCAGCATTTT